The 31 T cell receptor beta chains reported below all come from one sample, sequenced in a study of PD-L1 blockade in urothelial cancer. The time point here: peripheral blood 6 weeks after treatment start. Measured with immunoSEQ multiplex PCR; TCRdb has only the in-frame clones, and not every one. The sample contains some 120,000 clones, around 89% of which appear only once. The sample consisted of PBMCs, taken around atezolizumab (anti-PD-L1) treatment. These receptors originate from a man aged 55 to 70 with urothelial cancer.

The J gene is TRBJ2-5, the V gene TRBV11-2, with TRBD1 matching 9 bases. CDR1 and CDR2 (germline): SGHAT, FQNNGV. This CDR3 is 16 amino acids long. Trimming took 7 bases from V and 5 from J; bases not matched to a gene: 14. CDR3 region: CASIELGTGLGETQYF. The DNA of the CDR3 is TGTGCCAGCATCGAATTAGGGACAGGGCTGGGCGAGACCCAGTACTTC.

The V and J genes are TRBV5-1 and TRBJ2-7; perhaps TRBD1 as D (6 bases). This CDR3 is built from 13 residues. Germline assignment: CDR1 SGHRS and CDR2 YFSETQ. Trimming took off 4 bases at V and 2 bases at J, with 10 bases between the two ends. The CDR3 DNA sequence: TGCGCCAGCAGCCGGGGACAAGCCTACGAGCAGTACTTC. The encoded protein is CASSRGQAYEQYF.

Written as DNA, the CDR3 is TGCGCCAGCAGCCTAAAAGAGGGGGCCCAGGACATTCAGTACTTC. Its protein is CASSLKEGAQDIQYF. The V call is TRBV4-1, the J call TRBJ2-4; 7 nucleotides match TRBD1. With 4 bases clipped from V and 8 bases from J, the junction kept 11 bases outside the gene matches. CDR1 MGHRA and CDR2 YSYEKL come from the germline V gene. This CDR3 spans 15 amino acids.

This chain connects TRBV29-1 to TRBJ2-3, with 12 bases matching TRBD2. The CDR3 length is 19 residues. Germline loops: CDR1 SQVTM, CDR2 ANQGSEA. With V trimmed by 0 bases and J by 0 bases, 10 bases remained unmatched. The CDR3: CSVEDSRLAGDSSTDTQYF. CDR3 nucleotides: TGCAGCGTTGAAGATAGCCGACTAGCGGGAGACTCTAGCACAGATACGCAGTATTTT.

The V and J genes are TRBV9 and TRBJ2-5; D possibly corresponds to TRBD1 (6 bases). Trimming removed 4 bases at V and 7 bases at J, with 14 bases between. Germline V gene sequence: CDR1 SGDLS, CDR2 YYNGEE. CDR3 length: 13 amino acids. The CDR3 sequence is CASSPDEGGTQYF. CDR3 DNA sequence: TGTGCCAGCAGCCCAGACGAAGGGGGGACCCAGTACTTC.

The chain joins TRBV5-1 to TRBJ1-4; TRBD1 aligns across 8 bases. Per the germline V gene, CDR1 is SGHRS and CDR2 is YFSETQ. V dropped 6 bases and J dropped 2; count of bases not matched to a gene: 6. This CDR3 is built from 15 residues. The CDR3 region has the DNA TGCGCCAGCACCCGAGACAGGGGTACTAATGAAAAACTGTTTTTT. Translating gives CASTRDRGTNEKLFF.

The chain carries TRBV29-1 and TRBJ2-1; 14 bases are a match to TRBD2. Germline V gene lookup returns CDR1 SQVTM and CDR2 ANQGSEA. This CDR3 comprises 16 residues. V lost 4 bases and J lost 4; bases outside the gene matches: 6. The CDR3 bases are TGCAGCGTTGTCGGGACTAGCGGGGGCCCTTACAATGAGCAGTTCTTC. It encodes CSVVGTSGGPYNEQFF.

The chain has TRBV11-1 and TRBJ2-7; tentative D call: TRBD1 (9 bases). The CDR3 is 14 residues long. CDR1 SGHAT and CDR2 FQDESV come from the germline V gene (reference sequence). Trimming shortened V by 3 bases and J by 6 bases, and 15 bases separated the two germline ends. Here the CDR3 reads CASSLGQGLGEQYF. The CDR3 DNA sequence: TGTGCCAGCAGCTTGGGACAGGGACTAGGCGAGCAGTACTTC.

The CDR3 spells CASSQVPSGITDTQYF. The CDR3, as DNA: TGCGCCAGCAGCCAAGTGCCTAGCGGAATCACAGATACGCAGTATTTT. This chain uses TRBV4-1 with TRBJ2-3; TRBD2 agrees at 7 bases. The CDR3 extends over 16 amino acids. CDR1 is MGHRA, CDR2 YSYEKL, per germline. V gave up 1 base and J gave up 2 bases; unmatched junction bases: 6.

A remark on this clone: This same CDR3 is encoded by further DNA sequences in the sample. The chain joins TRBV5-1 to TRBJ1-1; weak D call: TRBD1 (6 bases). The CDR3 runs to 14 residues. The V end lost 4 bases, the J end lost 1 base, and 11 bases lay between the germline ends. Per the germline V gene, CDR1 is SGHRS and CDR2 is YFSETQ. CDR3 nucleotides: TGCGCCAGCAGCCCCGGACAGCCGAACACTGAAGCTTTCTTT. Protein: CASSPGQPNTEAFF.

This clone was recorded once. DNA of the CDR3: TGTGCCAGCAGTCACGAAGCGGGGGGGGCCACAGATACGCAGTATTTT. Amino acids: CASSHEAGGATDTQYF. The chain recombines TRBV2 with TRBJ2-3, with 10 bases fitting TRBD2. Trimming removed 5 bases from V and 2 bases from J; junction bases left unmatched: 7. This CDR3 has 16 residues. The germline CDR1 and CDR2 sequences are SNHLY and FYNNEI.

This clone appeared a single time. The chain employs TRBV28 and TRBJ2-5; 13 nucleotides match TRBD2. Germline-derived CDR1 and CDR2 are MDHEN and SYDVKM. With 3 bases clipped from V and 5 bases from J, the junction kept 6 bases outside the gene matches. This CDR3 spans 16 amino acids. The CDR3 DNA follows: TGTGCCAGCAGTTTCGGACTAGCGGGAGTGTATGAGACCCAGTACTTC. It yields the protein CASSFGLAGVYETQYF.

This sequence joins TRBV6-4 and TRBJ2-1, with 7 bases matching TRBD2. J gave up 9 bases and V 3 bases, and 11 bases lay outside the gene matches. The CDR3 covers 15 residues. The germline gives CDR1 MRHNA, CDR2 SNTAGT. CDR3 loop: CASSEMGGREGEQFF. The DNA for the CDR3 is TGTGCCAGCAGTGAAATGGGGGGGAGGGAAGGTGAGCAGTTCTTC.

V and J are TRBV2 and TRBJ1-5; D ambiguous. Germline CDR1 and CDR2: SNHLY and FYNNEI. The CDR3 totals 14 residues. V was cut by 3 bases and J by 4 bases, with 10 bases left in between. The CDR3 DNA reads TGTGCCAGCAGTGAGTGGGCCCCAAATCAGCCCCAGCATTTT. It specifies CASSEWAPNQPQHF.

This clone showed up just once. J is TRBJ2-7 and V is TRBV15, with no clear D. The CDR3 loop spans 16 amino acids. Germline loops: CDR1 LNHNV, CDR2 YYDKDF (reference sequence). The V end was cut by 1 base, the J end by 0 bases, with 13 bases between. CDR3 residues: CATSRAYTVSSYEQYF. In nucleotides, the CDR3 is TGTGCCACCAGCAGAGCTTATACTGTGAGCTCCTACGAGCAGTACTTC.

The V gene is TRBV19, the J gene TRBJ1-5; D is unclear. This CDR3 has 13 residues. Per the germline V gene, CDR1 is LNHDA and CDR2 is SQIVND (reference sequence). Between the trimmed V and J ends, which lost 8 bases and 0 bases, there was a span of 8 bases. CDR3 in amino acids: CASSTDSNQPQHF. In nucleotides, the CDR3 is TGTGCCAGTTCTACAGATAGCAATCAGCCCCAGCATTTT.

The chain links TRBV6-4 to TRBJ2-1, with D uncertain. This CDR3 contains 16 residues. The ends were cut back, 1 base at V and 0 bases at J, with 10 bases in the middle. Germline V gene lookup returns CDR1 MRHNA and CDR2 SNTAGT. The CDR3 region has the DNA TGTGCCAGCAGTGACTTGGCTGTAACCTCCTACAATGAGCAGTTCTTC. Its protein is CASSDLAVTSYNEQFF.

The rearrangement uses TRBV9 and TRBJ1-1, with 7 bases that match TRBD1. CDR3 length: 14 amino acids. Germline loops: CDR1 SGDLS, CDR2 YYNGEE. With V trimmed by 1 base and J by 4 bases, 4 bases remained unmatched. CDR3 sequence reads: CASSVSSGGTEAFF. The CDR3 DNA follows: TGTGCCAGCAGCGTAAGTTCAGGGGGCACTGAAGCTTTCTTT.

Only one count was recorded for this clone. The rearrangement links TRBV5-1 to TRBJ2-3, with 12 bases that match TRBD2. V shed 0 bases, J shed 3 bases, and the junction held 2 bases outside the gene matches. The CDR3 contains 16 residues. Germline values: CDR1 SGHRS, CDR2 YFSETQ. The CDR3 protein is CASSLELAGGTDTQYF. DNA for the CDR3: TGCGCCAGCAGCTTGGAACTAGCGGGAGGAACAGATACGCAGTATTTT.

This sequence joins TRBV6-1 and TRBJ1-4, with D possibly TRBD1 on 6 matching bases. CDR1 MNHNS and CDR2 SASEGT come from the germline V gene. V gave up 10 bases and J gave up 5 bases, with 17 bases separating them. This CDR3 has 14 amino acids. The CDR3, as DNA: TGTGCCATTAGCCCGGGGGGGCGGAATGAAAAACTGTTTTTT. Protein sequence: CAISPGGRNEKLFF.

The chain is built from TRBV25-1 and TRBJ1-2; 7 bases match TRBD1. Germline lookup yields CDR1 MGHDK and CDR2 SYGVNS. V was pared by 2 bases and J by 5 bases, with 11 bases of the junction left unmatched. The CDR3 extends over 16 amino acids. CDR3 region: CASSEEGAGELYGYTF. Written as DNA, the CDR3 is TGTGCCAGCAGTGAAGAGGGGGCAGGGGAACTTTATGGCTACACCTTC.

The J gene is TRBJ2-7, the V gene TRBV28; 7 bases are a match to TRBD2. CDR3 length: 13 residues. Germline-derived CDR1 and CDR2 are MDHEN and SYDVKM. The J segment lost 2 bases and the V segment lost 5 bases, leaving 3 bases of the junction unmatched. The CDR3 coding sequence is TGTGCCAGCAGTATCGGACTAGCCTACGAGCAGTACTTC. Its protein product is CASSIGLAYEQYF.

The chain couples TRBV4-3 to TRBJ1-2; TRBD1 agrees at 7 bases. With V trimmed by 3 bases and J by 6 bases, 10 bases remained unmatched. Germline V lookup: CDR1 LGHNA, CDR2 YSLEER. The CDR3 has 15 residues. CDR3 nucleotide sequence: TGCGCCAGCAGCCAGATACAGGGGTTTGGTAATGGCTACACCTTC. It specifies CASSQIQGFGNGYTF.

The chain combines TRBV6-1 with TRBJ2-5, with 7 bases aligning to TRBD1. This CDR3 region has 14 residues. Trimming at V came to 7 bases and at J to 4 bases, leaving 9 bases not matched to a gene. Germline CDR1 is MNHNS and CDR2 is SASEGT. The CDR3 reads CASKLGQAGETQYF. The CDR3 DNA follows: TGTGCCAGCAAGTTAGGACAGGCCGGAGAGACCCAGTACTTC.

This chain connects TRBV29-1 to TRBJ1-4, with TRBD1 matching 10 bases. The germline V gene encodes CDR1 SQVTM and CDR2 ANQGSEA. The CDR3 length is 15 residues. J lost 5 bases, V lost 0 bases, and 3 bases had no gene match. The CDR3 here is CSVEDQDRGNEKLFF. The CDR3 DNA reads as TGCAGCGTTGAAGACCAGGACAGGGGGAATGAAAAACTGTTTTTT.

The chain has TRBV15 and TRBJ1-2, with 9 bases aligning to TRBD1. The CDR3 is made up of 17 amino acids. Germline V gene data show CDR1 as LNHNV and CDR2 as YYDKDF (reference sequence). Unmatched junction bases numbered 9, after V lost 0 bases and J lost 4 bases. The CDR3 here is CATSRDLRDRDRYGYTF. DNA of the CDR3: TGTGCCACCAGCAGAGATTTACGGGACAGGGACCGCTATGGCTACACCTTC.

The genes are TRBV29-1 and TRBJ2-7; 8 bases match TRBD1. The J segment lost 5 bases and the V segment lost 3 bases, leaving 3 bases of the junction unmatched. The CDR3 length is 12 residues. CDR1 is SQVTM and CDR2 is ANQGSEA in the germline V gene. Written as DNA, the CDR3 is TGCAGCGTTGACAGGGGGCGGGACGAGCAGTACTTC. As protein: CSVDRGRDEQYF.

The V call is TRBV7-9, the J call TRBJ2-7, with D possibly TRBD2 on 6 matching bases. The CDR3 has 14 residues. Germline lookup yields CDR1 SEHNR and CDR2 FQNEAQ (reference sequence). V was trimmed by 5 bases and J by 2 bases, leaving 13 bases between them. The CDR3 is CASSLWDSPYEQYF. The CDR3 coding sequence is TGTGCCAGCAGCCTCTGGGACTCCCCCTACGAGCAGTACTTC.

In its sample, this clone was seen a few times. The chain combines TRBV6-5 with TRBJ1-2, with 9 nucleotides matching TRBD1. V lost 2 bases to trimming and J lost 8 bases; unmatched junction nucleotides: 6. Germline V gene sequence: CDR1 MNHEY, CDR2 SVGAGI. The CDR3 spans 14 residues. The chain's CDR3 is CASSYDGQGTGYTF. In nucleotides, the CDR3 is TGTGCCAGCAGTTACGATGGACAGGGGACAGGCTACACCTTC.

The chain is built from TRBV4-1 and TRBJ1-2; 9 bases map to TRBD1. Germline values: CDR1 MGHRA, CDR2 YSYEKL. J was trimmed by 5 bases and V by 4 bases; bases with no gene match: 11. This CDR3 region has 16 residues. The CDR3 nucleotides are TGCGCCAGCAGCCTGGGACAGGGAGACCCCCGGTATGGCTACACCTTC. Its translation: CASSLGQGDPRYGYTF.

The rearrangement joins TRBV10-3 to TRBJ2-5, with D possibly TRBD2 on 6 matching bases. V lost 5 bases and J 5 bases, leaving 18 bases between the germline ends. The CDR3 length is 15 residues. CDR1 ENHRY and CDR2 SYGVKD come from the germline V gene. CDR3 coding DNA: TGTGCCATCAGTATGGGGACTCTACTTGGGGAGACCCAGTACTTC. This sequence encodes CAISMGTLLGETQYF.